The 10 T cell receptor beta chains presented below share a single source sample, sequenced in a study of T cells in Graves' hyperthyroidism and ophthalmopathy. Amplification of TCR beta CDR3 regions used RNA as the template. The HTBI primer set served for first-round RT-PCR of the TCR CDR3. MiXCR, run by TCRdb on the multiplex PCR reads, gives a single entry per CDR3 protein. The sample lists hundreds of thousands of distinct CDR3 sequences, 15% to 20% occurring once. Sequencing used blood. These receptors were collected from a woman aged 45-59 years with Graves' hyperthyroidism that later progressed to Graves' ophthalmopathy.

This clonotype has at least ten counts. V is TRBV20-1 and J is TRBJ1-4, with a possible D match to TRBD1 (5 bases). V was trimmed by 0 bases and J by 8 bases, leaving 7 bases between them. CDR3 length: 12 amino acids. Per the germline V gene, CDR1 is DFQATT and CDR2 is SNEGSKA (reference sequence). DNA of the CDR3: TGCAGTGCTAGAGATTGGGGGGAAAAACTGTTTTTT. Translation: CSARDWGEKLFF.

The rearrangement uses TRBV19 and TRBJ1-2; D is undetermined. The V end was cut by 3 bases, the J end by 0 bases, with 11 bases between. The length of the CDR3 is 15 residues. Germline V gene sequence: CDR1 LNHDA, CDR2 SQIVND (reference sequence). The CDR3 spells CASSISSESNYGYTF. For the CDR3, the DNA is TGTGCCAGTAGTATCTCGAGCGAGTCTAACTATGGCTACACCTTC.

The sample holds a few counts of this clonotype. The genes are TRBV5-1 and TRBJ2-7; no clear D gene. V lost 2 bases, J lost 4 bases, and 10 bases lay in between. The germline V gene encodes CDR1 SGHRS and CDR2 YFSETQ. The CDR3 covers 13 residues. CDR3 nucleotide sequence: TGCGCCAGCAGCTTCGGGCCGGATTACGAGCAGTACTTC. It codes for CASSFGPDYEQYF.

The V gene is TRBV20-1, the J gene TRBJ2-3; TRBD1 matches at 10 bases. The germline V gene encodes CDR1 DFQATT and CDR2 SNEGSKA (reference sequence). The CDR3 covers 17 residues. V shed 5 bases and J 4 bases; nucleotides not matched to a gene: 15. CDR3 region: CSAGIMAGQGTPDTQYF. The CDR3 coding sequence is TGCAGTGCTGGAATCATGGCGGGACAGGGGACCCCAGATACGCAGTATTTT.

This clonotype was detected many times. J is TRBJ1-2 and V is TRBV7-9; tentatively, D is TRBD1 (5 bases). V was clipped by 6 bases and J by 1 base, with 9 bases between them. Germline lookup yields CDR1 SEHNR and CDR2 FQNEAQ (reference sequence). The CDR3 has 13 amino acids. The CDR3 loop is CASSYDSNYGYTF. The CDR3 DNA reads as TGTGCCAGCAGTTATGACAGTAACTATGGCTACACCTTC.

CDR3 region: CASSVSASGSSYNEQFF. The DNA of the CDR3 is TGTGCCAGCAGCGTCAGCGCTAGCGGGAGCTCCTACAATGAGCAGTTCTTC. The chain recombines TRBV9 with TRBJ2-1; TRBD2 matches 10 bases. V dropped 2 bases and J dropped 0; count of bases not matched to a gene: 5. Germline CDR1 is SGDLS and CDR2 is YYNGEE. There are 17 residues in the CDR3.

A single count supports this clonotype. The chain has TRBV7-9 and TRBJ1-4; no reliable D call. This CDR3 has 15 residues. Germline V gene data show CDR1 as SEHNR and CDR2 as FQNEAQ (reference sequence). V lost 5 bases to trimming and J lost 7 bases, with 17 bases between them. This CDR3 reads CASSPNLSGGEKLFF. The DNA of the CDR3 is TGTGCCAGCAGCCCCAACCTAAGCGGAGGTGAAAAACTGTTTTTT.

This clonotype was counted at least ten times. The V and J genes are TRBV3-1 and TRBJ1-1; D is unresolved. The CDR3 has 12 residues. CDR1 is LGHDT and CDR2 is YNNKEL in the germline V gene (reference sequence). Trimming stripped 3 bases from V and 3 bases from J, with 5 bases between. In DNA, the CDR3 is TGTGCCAGCAGCCATGGTGACACTGAAGCTTTCTTT. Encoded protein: CASSHGDTEAFF.

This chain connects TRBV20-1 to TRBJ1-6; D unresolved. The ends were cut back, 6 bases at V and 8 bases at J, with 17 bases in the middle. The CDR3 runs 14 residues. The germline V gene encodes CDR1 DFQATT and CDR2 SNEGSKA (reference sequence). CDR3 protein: CSARIRGFDSPLHF. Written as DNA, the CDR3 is TGCAGTGCCCGAATCCGGGGATTTGATTCACCCCTCCACTTT.

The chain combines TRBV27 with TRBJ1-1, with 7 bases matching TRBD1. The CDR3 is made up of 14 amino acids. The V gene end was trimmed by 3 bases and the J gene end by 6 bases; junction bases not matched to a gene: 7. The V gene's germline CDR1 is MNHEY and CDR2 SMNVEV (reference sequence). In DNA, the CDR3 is TGTGCCAGCAGTTTTCGACAGGGAGTTGCTGAAGCTTTCTTT. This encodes CASSFRQGVAEAFF.